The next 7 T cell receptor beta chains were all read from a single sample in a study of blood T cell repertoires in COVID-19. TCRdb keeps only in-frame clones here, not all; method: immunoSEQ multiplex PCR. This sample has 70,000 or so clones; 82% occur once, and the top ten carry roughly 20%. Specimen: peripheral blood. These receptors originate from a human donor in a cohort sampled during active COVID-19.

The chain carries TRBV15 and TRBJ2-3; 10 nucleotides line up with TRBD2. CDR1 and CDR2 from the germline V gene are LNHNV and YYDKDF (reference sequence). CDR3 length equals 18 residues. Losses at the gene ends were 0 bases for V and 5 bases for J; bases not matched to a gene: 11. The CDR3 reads CATSRDTLAGAQGDTQYF. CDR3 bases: TGTGCCACCAGCAGAGATACCCTAGCGGGGGCCCAGGGAGATACGCAGTATTTT.

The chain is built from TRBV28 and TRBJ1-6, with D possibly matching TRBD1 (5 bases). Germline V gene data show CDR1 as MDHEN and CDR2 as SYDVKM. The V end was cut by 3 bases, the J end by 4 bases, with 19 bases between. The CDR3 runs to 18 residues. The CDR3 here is CASSFRAEVIGYNSPLHF. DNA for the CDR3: TGTGCCAGCAGTTTCAGGGCCGAAGTGATTGGGTATAATTCACCCCTCCACTTT.

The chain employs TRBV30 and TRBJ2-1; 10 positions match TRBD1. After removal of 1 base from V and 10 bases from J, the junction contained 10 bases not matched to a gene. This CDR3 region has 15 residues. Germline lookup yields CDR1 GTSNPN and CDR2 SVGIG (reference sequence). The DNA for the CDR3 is TGTGCCTGGAGTGGGTCCTTGACAGGGGGCAGGGAGCAGTTCTTC. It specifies CAWSGSLTGGREQFF.

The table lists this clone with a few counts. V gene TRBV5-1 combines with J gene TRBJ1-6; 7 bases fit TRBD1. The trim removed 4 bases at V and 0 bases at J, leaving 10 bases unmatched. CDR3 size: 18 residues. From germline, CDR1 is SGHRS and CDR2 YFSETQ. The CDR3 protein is CASSDAGTASSYNSPLHF. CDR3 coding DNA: TGCGCCAGCAGCGATGCCGGGACAGCCAGCTCCTATAATTCACCCCTCCACTTT.

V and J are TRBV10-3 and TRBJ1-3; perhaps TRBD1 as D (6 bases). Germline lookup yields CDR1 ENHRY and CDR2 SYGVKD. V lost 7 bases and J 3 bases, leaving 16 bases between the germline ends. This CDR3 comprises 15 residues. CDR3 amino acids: CAITDRTYSGNTIYF. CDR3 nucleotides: TGTGCCATCACGGACAGAACGTACAGTGGAAACACCATATATTTT.

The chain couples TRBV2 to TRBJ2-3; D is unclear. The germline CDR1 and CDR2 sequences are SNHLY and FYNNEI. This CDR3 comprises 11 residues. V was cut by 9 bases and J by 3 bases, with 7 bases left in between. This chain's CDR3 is CARSLTDTQYF. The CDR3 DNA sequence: TGTGCCAGATCCTTAACAGATACGCAGTATTTT.

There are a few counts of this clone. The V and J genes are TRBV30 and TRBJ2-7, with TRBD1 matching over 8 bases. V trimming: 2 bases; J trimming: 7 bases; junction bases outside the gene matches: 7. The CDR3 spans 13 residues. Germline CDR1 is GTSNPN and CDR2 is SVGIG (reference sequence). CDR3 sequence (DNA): TGTGCCTGGAGTAAAGACAGGGGTATGGAGCAGTACTTC. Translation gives CAWSKDRGMEQYF.